The rows below give T cell receptor beta chains drawn from one sample of a study of CD4+ T cells in melanoma. Sequencing used immunoSEQ multiplex PCR; TCRdb keeps in-frame clones, though not all of them. The repertoire holds more than 13,000 clones, 62% seen once, with over 11% in the top ten. Sequencing used cells from a culture (not recorded whether cultured in vitro). Receptor source: a human donor with melanoma. Both conserved end residues are part of each CDR3.

v_call cdr3_aa
TRBV5-1 CASSLEGPTQYF
TRBV7-2 CASSLWPQPQHF
TRBV18 CASSPQKNTEAFF
TRBV27 CASSLRPSRYEKLFF
TRBV18 CASANGLGFNEKLFF
TRBV2 CASSTYRPYNSPLHF
TRBV7-9 CASSLLALGNTEAFF
TRBV30 CAWRELGQLNTEAFF
TRBV6-1 CASSEVLLRGELFF
TRBV5-1 CASSFGSTNEKLFF